This T cell receptor beta chain was found in a study of T-cell memory formation after mild COVID-19 (dated by TCRdb to the early 2020s). At the level of the whole study: TCR sequence clusters from the two donors were found to be largely donor specific. In two donors, T-cell clones that expanded and contracted after mild COVID-19 were followed by sequencing TCRalpha and TCRbeta repertoires longitudinally. Two young, previously healthy adult volunteers made up the cohort, one male and one female.

PBMCs were isolated by Ficoll-Paque density gradient centrifugation. Sequencer: Illumina NovaSeq 6000. TCRalpha and TCRbeta cDNA libraries were constructed by 5'RACE with constant-segment primers, with sample barcodes and unique molecular identifiers being introduced. RNA was extracted from every sample with Trizol reagent. Library amplification was performed in two PCR steps, and a second sample barcode and Illumina TruSeq adapters were introduced in the second step. Sequencing of the libraries was done on an Illumina NovaSeq, producing 2 x 150 bp paired-end reads. The original pipeline was this. The reads were demultiplexed and collapsed into UMI-guided consensus sequences using migec v1.2.7. Using mixcr v2.1.11, UMI consensuses were aligned to TRA and TRB V and J templates and then assembled into clonotypes. Expanded or contracted clonotypes were those called significant by both edgeR and NoisET, with noise models trained on biological replicates. edgeR calls used a false discovery rate-adjusted p below 0.01 and a log2 fold-change threshold of 1. As an exploratory analysis of dynamics, max-normalized trajectories of the 1000 most abundant clonotypes were examined by PCA with hierarchical clustering. Separately sequenced CD4+ and CD8+ repertoires were used to assign a CD4 or CD8 phenotype to each responding clone. TCRdb reworked the public reads: Q25 trimming with fastp, MiXCR clone assembly, productive beta chains retained. Entries are consolidated by CDR3 protein sequence, retaining the most common genes and DNA. These V and J calls rely on TCRdb rather than the paper's analysis. The sample table holds about 560,000 distinct CDR3 sequences, of which approximately 19% were seen once. Around 11% of the sample belongs to the ten largest clones.

This clonotype was counted ten times or more. What antigen it recognizes has not been identified. Base-call qualities are not available, and no considerably larger clone is one nucleotide away. What the research found in general, with its limitations: SARS-CoV-2 specificity was not confirmed for the second-wave clones peaking on day 37. Contracting CD4+ clones were found mainly in CM and EM memory subsets, while CD8+ clones were enriched in EMRA. Some responding clones were detected in pre-infection memory, suggesting pre-existing cross-reactive memory T cells joined the SARS-CoV-2 response. Only a couple of mild cases were covered by the study, and larger cohorts that include severe cases with pre-infection samples were considered necessary. Clones that contracted from day 15 to 85 showed balanced CD4/CD8 phenotypes, whereas a second wave of clones that expanded from day 15 to 37 leaned towards CD4+.

The receptor comes from an adult woman who had mild COVID-19 (a few samples of this study predate the infection). The sample titles of this study are shuffled in the database, so cell type and time point are left out; the donor was told from shared clones. Sequencing used PBMCs or a T cell subset sorted from them (not recorded which).

The CDR3 region: CASSSGGGNTIYF. The nucleotides read TGTGCCAGCAGTTCGGGGGGAGGAAACACCATATATTTT. The chain was built from TRBV12-3 or TRBV12-4 and TRBJ1-3; the D segment could be TRBD1, given 5 matching bases. The CDR3 sequence holds 13 residues, the cysteine and phenylalanine included. Only CDR3 DNA is held: 39 bases, read in frame from base 1. V is shortened by 4 bases, J by 4 bases, and the region joining them spans 8 bases.